The source of this TCR beta chain is a study of early T cells in non-severe SARS-CoV-2 infection. The CDR3 loop spans 11 amino acids. Germline loops: CDR1 LNHDA, CDR2 SQIVND (reference sequence). V was cut by 3 bases and J by 3 bases, with 2 bases left in between. TCRdb reprocessed the 5' RACE reads with MiXCR, giving one entry per CDR3 protein. The sample lists tens of thousands of distinct CDR3 sequences, 3.5% to 5.5% occurring once. This clonotype showed up many times. Sample: whole blood, taken at baseline. The source is an adult who was a healthcare worker with PCR-confirmed SARS-CoV-2 infection or an uninfected control (not recorded which). The rearrangement joins TRBV19 to TRBJ2-5, with D uncertain. CDR3 nucleotide sequence: TGTGCCAGTAGTATGGAAGAGACCCAGTACTTC. Protein: CASSMEETQYF.